This T cell receptor (beta chain) was recovered during a study of OX40 agonist ivuxolimab in advanced cancers. For the study at large: Across the patients, intravenous ivuxolimab was delivered every 2 weeks at 0.01 to 10 mg/kg. Aged roughly 23 to 79 with a mean of approximately 60 years, they were less than 90% male.

Whole-study results and caveats: There was clonal expansion of CD4+ and CD8+ blood T cells by week 6 at 0.1 to 3.0 mg/kg.

Sequencing was performed with immunoSEQ multiplex PCR; in TCRdb, only in-frame clones are kept and a portion is missing. The table records about 77,000 clones, more than 70% of them present only once. About this clone: Its antigen is currently unknown.

The clonotype originates from an adult with an advanced solid tumor such as melanoma, head and neck, liver or kidney cancer. The sequencing used CD4+ or CD8+ T cells sorted from blood, collected in a trial of the OX40 agonist ivuxolimab.

The CDR3 nucleotides are TGCGCCAGCAGCTTAGGTGAGGCGCAGCCCCAGCATTTT. As protein: CASSLGEAQPQHF. The V and J genes are TRBV5-1 and TRBJ1-5; D call uncertain. This CDR3 spans 13 amino acids. Trimming removed 2 bases at V and 7 bases at J, with 10 bases between. Per germline, CDR1 SGHRS and CDR2 YFSETQ.